Listed below are T cell receptor beta chains from one sample, sequenced in a study of blood T cell repertoires in COVID-19. Sequencing was performed with immunoSEQ multiplex PCR; in TCRdb, only in-frame clones are kept and a portion is missing. This table has approximately 300,000 clones, about 83% appearing once. Sequencing used peripheral blood. The source of these receptors is a woman in her 50s with acute or convalescent COVID-19. Both conserved end residues are part of each CDR3. D genes are given only for firm matches. The listing skips clone size in some rows; elsewhere it reads once, few, many or a size class.

V: TRBV4-2
J: TRBJ2-7
D: TRBD1
size: -
CDR3: CASSQGGQGAYEQYF
DNA: TGTGCCAGCAGCCAAGGCGGACAGGGGGCCTACGAGCAGTACTTC

V: TRBV6-6
J: TRBJ2-1
D: -
size: -
CDR3: CASSYAQFNEQFF
DNA: TGTGCCAGCAGTTACGCACAGTTTAATGAGCAGTTCTTC

V: TRBV19
J: TRBJ2-2
D: -
size: -
CDR3: CASRGFWSTGTGELFF
DNA: TGTGCCAGTAGGGGGTTTTGGTCGACGGGGACCGGGGAGCTGTTTTTT

V: TRBV4-2
J: TRBJ2-7
D: TRBD2
size: once
CDR3: CASSQERAGNEQYF
DNA: TGTGCCAGCAGCCAAGAGAGAGCGGGAAACGAGCAGTACTTC

V: TRBV5-1
J: TRBJ2-3
D: -
size: -
CDR3: CASREDSHTDTQYF
DNA: TGCGCCAGCAGAGAGGACTCCCACACAGATACGCAGTATTTT

V: TRBV19
J: TRBJ2-7
D: TRBD1
size: -
CDR3: CASRGTGGRSYEQYF
DNA: TGTGCCAGTAGAGGGACAGGTGGAAGGTCCTACGAGCAGTACTTC

V: TRBV28
J: TRBJ2-3
D: -
size: -
CDR3: CASSLASDTQYF
DNA: TGTGCCAGCAGTCTGGCTTCTGATACGCAGTATTTT

V: TRBV7-3
J: TRBJ2-2
D: TRBD1
size: -
CDR3: CASSSYRGQNTGELFF
DNA: TGTGCCAGCAGCTCTTACAGGGGTCAGAACACCGGGGAGCTGTTTTTT

V: TRBV29-1
J: TRBJ1-6
D: -
size: -
CDR3: CSVVLAGVGYNSPLHF
DNA: TGCAGCGTTGTTTTGGCAGGGGTTGGCTACAATTCACCCCTCCACTTT

V: TRBV7-8
J: TRBJ1-1
D: TRBD1
size: few
CDR3: CASSLAFGQAKEAFF
DNA: TGTGCCAGCAGCTTAGCTTTCGGACAGGCAAAAGAAGCTTTCTTT

V: TRBV7-2
J: TRBJ2-7
D: TRBD2
size: -
CDR3: CASSLQAGRASYEQYF
DNA: TGTGCCAGCAGCTTACAGGCCGGGAGGGCCTCCTACGAGCAGTACTTC

V: TRBV28
J: TRBJ2-1
D: -
size: once
CDR3: CASSLRSPSTAEQFF
DNA: TGTGCCAGCAGTTTAAGGTCTCCATCCACAGCCGAGCAGTTCTTC

V: TRBV12-3/TRBV12-4
J: TRBJ1-4
D: -
size: once
CDR3: CASFTDRGEKLFF
DNA: TGTGCCAGCTTTACAGACCGGGGTGAAAAACTGTTTTTT

V: TRBV10-3
J: TRBJ2-1
D: -
size: few
CDR3: CAISESRATYNEQFF
DNA: TGTGCCATCAGTGAGTCGAGGGCCACCTACAATGAGCAGTTCTTC

V: TRBV4-2
J: TRBJ2-3
D: TRBD2
size: -
CDR3: CASSQEGSGRAFGTDTQYF
DNA: TGTGCCAGCAGCCAAGAAGGCAGCGGGAGGGCCTTTGGCACAGATACGCAGTATTTT

V: TRBV7-2
J: TRBJ1-4
D: -
size: -
CDR3: CASSFHGGAPPEKLFF
DNA: TGTGCCAGCAGCTTTCATGGGGGGGCACCCCCAGAAAAACTGTTTTTT

V: TRBV11-3
J: TRBJ2-5
D: TRBD2
size: -
CDR3: CASSTGTSGSQETQYF
DNA: TGTGCCAGCAGTACCGGGACTAGCGGGTCACAAGAGACCCAGTACTTC

V: TRBV19
J: TRBJ2-2
D: TRBD2
size: -
CDR3: CASSFWGGPVTGELFF
DNA: TGTGCCAGTAGTTTTTGGGGAGGGCCTGTGACCGGGGAGCTGTTTTTT

V: TRBV28
J: TRBJ2-3
D: TRBD2
size: -
CDR3: CASSTPGLAAYTQYF
DNA: TGTGCCAGCAGTACCCCCGGACTAGCTGCATATACGCAGTATTTT

V: TRBV2
J: TRBJ1-2
D: -
size: -
CDR3: CASSEAGNGYTF
DNA: TGTGCCAGCAGTGAGGCGGGAAATGGCTACACCTTC